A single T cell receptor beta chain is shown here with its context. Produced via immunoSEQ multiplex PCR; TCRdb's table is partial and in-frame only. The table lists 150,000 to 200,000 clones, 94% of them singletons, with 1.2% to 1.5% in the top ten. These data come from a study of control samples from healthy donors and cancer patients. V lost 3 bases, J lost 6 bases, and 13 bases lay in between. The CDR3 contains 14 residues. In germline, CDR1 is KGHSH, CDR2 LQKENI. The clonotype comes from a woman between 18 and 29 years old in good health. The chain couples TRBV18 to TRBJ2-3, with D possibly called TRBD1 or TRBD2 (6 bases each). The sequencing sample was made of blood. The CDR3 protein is CASSPRQGGDTQYF. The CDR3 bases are TGTGCCAGCTCACCCAGACAAGGGGGGGATACGCAGTATTTT.